This entry lists 26 T cell receptor beta chains sequenced from one sample in a study of cytomegalovirus exposure and HLA in healthy donors. Researchers ran the PCR with 60 Vbeta and 13 Jbeta primers. Sequencing used immunoSEQ multiplex PCR; TCRdb keeps in-frame clones, though not all of them. This sample has about 200,000 clones, with approximately 78% found just once. Sequenced sample: PBMCs. Receptors were obtained from a woman between 25 and 40 years old in good health and CMV-seropositive.

The chain is built from TRBV4-1 and TRBJ2-3; possibly TRBD1 for D (6 bases). CDR1 and CDR2 (germline): MGHRA, YSYEKL. This CDR3 region has 15 residues. Deletions cut 4 bases from V and 2 bases from J, with 13 bases between. CDR3 residues: CASSPWTAITDTQYF. The CDR3 region has the DNA TGCGCCAGCAGCCCCTGGACAGCCATCACAGATACGCAGTATTTT.

V is TRBV6-4 and J is TRBJ2-1; D gene unclear. The CDR3 sequence is 18 residues long. CDR1 is MRHNA and CDR2 is SNTAGT in the germline V gene. V lost 0 bases to trimming and J lost 3 bases, with 18 bases between them. The CDR3 reads CASSDSKKVGSLYNEQFF. As DNA, the CDR3 is TGTGCCAGCAGTGACTCGAAGAAGGTCGGGTCTCTCTACAATGAGCAGTTCTTC.

The J gene is TRBJ2-1, the V gene TRBV20-1; D gene uncertain. Germline CDR1 reads DFQATT; CDR2 reads SNEGSKA (reference sequence). Trimming stripped 3 bases from V and 3 bases from J, with 3 bases between. The CDR3 runs to 11 residues. The DNA for the CDR3 is TGCAGTGCTAGCGGCTACAATGAGCAGTTCTTC. It yields the protein CSASGYNEQFF.

The count of this clone is one. The gene calls are TRBV9 and TRBJ2-1; D ambiguous. Trimming pared 4 bases from V and 5 bases from J, leaving 13 bases between. The CDR3 sequence is 14 residues long. Germline V gene sequence: CDR1 SGDLS, CDR2 YYNGEE. CDR3 amino acids: CASSPRVVNNEQFF. In DNA form, the CDR3 reads TGTGCCAGCAGCCCCCGGGTCGTAAACAATGAGCAGTTCTTC.

The rearrangement links TRBV2 to TRBJ2-5; D remains unclear. Per germline, CDR1 SNHLY and CDR2 FYNNEI. The V gene lost 5 bases and the J gene lost 2 bases, with 15 bases spanning the gap. CDR3 length: 15 residues. CDR3 coding DNA: TGTGCCAGCAGTCAGAACGTCAATTTACAAGAGACCCAGTACTTC. This translates into CASSQNVNLQETQYF.

This sequence joins TRBV6-1 and TRBJ1-5; no clear D gene. Looked up from germline, CDR1 is MNHNS and CDR2 is SASEGT. The CDR3 sequence is 14 residues long. The V end was cut by 4 bases, the J end by 4 bases, with 11 bases between. The CDR3 bases are TGTGCCAGCAGTGTCCGGGGTCTTAATCAGCCCCAGCATTTT. Amino acids: CASSVRGLNQPQHF.

The chain employs TRBV6-5 and TRBJ2-1; D might be TRBD2 (6 bases). The CDR3 runs to 14 residues. Germline loops: CDR1 MNHEY, CDR2 SVGAGI. The V end was cut by 3 bases, the J end by 3 bases, with 9 bases between. In nucleotides, the CDR3 is TGTGCCAGCAGTTATAAAGCGGGCTACAATGAGCAGTTCTTC. Amino acids: CASSYKAGYNEQFF.

This chain links TRBV12-5 with TRBJ2-7, with a tentative D call TRBD1 (6 bases). Trimming left V 7 bases short and J 7 bases short, with 23 bases between. Per germline, CDR1 LGHNT and CDR2 FRNRAP. The CDR3 is made up of 15 amino acids. CDR3 residues: CASAPTSTGLGEQYF. For the CDR3, the DNA is TGTGCTAGTGCCCCAACGTCGACAGGTCTCGGGGAGCAGTACTTC.

CDR3 coding DNA: TGTGCCAGCAGCTTAGGGGAGCAGCCCCAGCATTTT. Amino acids: CASSLGEQPQHF. The V and J genes are TRBV7-2 and TRBJ1-5; D ambiguous. Germline V gene lookup returns CDR1 SGHTA and CDR2 FQGNSA. This CDR3 has 12 amino acids. Trimming took off 1 base at V and 7 bases at J, with 5 bases between the two ends.

A few counts support this clone. The chain carries TRBV7-9 and TRBJ2-1; 8 bases line up with TRBD2. Germline V gene sequence: CDR1 SEHNR, CDR2 FQNEAQ (reference sequence). The J segment lost 6 bases and the V segment lost 8 bases, leaving 9 bases of the junction unmatched. This CDR3 is 14 amino acids long. For the CDR3, the DNA is TGTGCCAGCGGAACCGTAGCGGGGTTCAATGAGCAGTTCTTC. It translates to CASGTVAGFNEQFF.

Comments on this clone: A far larger clone lies a single base away; this is likely a read error. The V call is TRBV4-2, the J call TRBJ2-2, with 7 positions matching TRBD2. The V gene end was trimmed by 4 bases and the J gene end by 4 bases; junction bases not matched to a gene: 6. Germline-derived CDR1 and CDR2 are LGHNA and YNFKEQ. The CDR3 has 15 residues. CDR3: CASSRWGGGTGELFF. CDR3 DNA: TGTGCCAGCAGCCGGTGGGGGGGTGGCACCGGGGAGCTGTTTTTT.

The rearrangement links TRBV7-6 to TRBJ2-1, with TRBD2 as a possible D gene (5 bases). Germline V gives CDR1 SGHVS, CDR2 FNYEAQ. Trimming cost V 4 bases and J 3 bases, with 13 bases left between them. CDR3 size: 15 residues. The DNA for the CDR3 is TGTGCCAGCAGCTCGGATCCCGGGATCTACAATGAGCAGTTCTTC. Its protein is CASSSDPGIYNEQFF.

The chain employs TRBV19 and TRBJ1-1; D gene unclear. From germline, CDR1 is LNHDA and CDR2 SQIVND (reference sequence). The V end was cut by 1 base, the J end by 1 base, with 7 bases between. This CDR3 spans 14 amino acids. This chain's CDR3 is CASSIVGRNTEAFF. Here the CDR3 DNA reads TGTGCCAGTAGTATAGTGGGGAGGAACACTGAAGCTTTCTTT.

This rearrangement joins TRBV7-9 to TRBJ2-7; 7 bases agree with TRBD2. J was trimmed by 2 bases and V by 4 bases; bases with no gene match: 8. This CDR3 region has 15 residues. CDR1 SEHNR and CDR2 FQNEAQ come from the germline V gene (reference sequence). The CDR3 sequence is CASSSLGSGAYEQYF. The CDR3 nucleotides are TGTGCCAGCAGCTCTCTGGGCAGCGGGGCCTACGAGCAGTACTTC. Full variable domain (remainder filled in from reference TRBV7-9 and TRBJ2-7): DTGVSQNPRHKITKRGQNVTFRCDPISEHNRLYWYRQTLGQGPEFLTYFQNEAQLEKSRLLSDRFSAERPKGSFSTLEIQRTEQGDSAMYLCASSSLGSGAYEQYFGPGTRLTVT.

This clone has more than one count but fewer than ten. This rearrangement joins TRBV7-9 to TRBJ1-1; TRBD1 is a possible D gene (6 bases). The CDR3 extends over 15 amino acids. Germline CDR1 and CDR2: SEHNR and FQNEAQ (reference sequence). Between the trimmed V and J ends, which lost 6 bases and 1 base, there was a span of 15 bases. The CDR3 region has the DNA TGTGCCAGCAGTGGTCCCAGGGGAGCGAACACTGAAGCTTTCTTT. Protein sequence: CASSGPRGANTEAFF.

The J gene is TRBJ2-1, the V gene TRBV11-3, with D maybe TRBD1 (9 bases). Germline assignment: CDR1 SGHNT and CDR2 YENEEA. V was cut by 4 bases and J by 8 bases, with 18 bases left in between. This CDR3 region has 15 residues. The CDR3 spells CASSSGTGTRDEQFF. CDR3 sequence (DNA): TGTGCCAGCAGCTCGGGGACAGGGACTAGGGATGAGCAGTTCTTC.

V gene TRBV2 combines with J gene TRBJ2-1; TRBD1 matches 8 bases. The germline V gene encodes CDR1 SNHLY and CDR2 FYNNEI. This CDR3 has 13 amino acids. J was trimmed by 6 bases and V by 4 bases; bases with no gene match: 2. The CDR3 sequence: CASSGTGRNEQFF. The DNA for the CDR3 is TGTGCCAGCAGTGGGACAGGGCGCAATGAGCAGTTCTTC.

The rearrangement links TRBV13 to TRBJ2-7; no clear D gene. In germline, CDR1 is PRHDT, CDR2 FYEKMQ (reference sequence). Deletions cut 0 bases from V and 2 bases from J, with 8 bases between. The CDR3 is made up of 14 amino acids. The CDR3 nucleotides read TGTGCCAGCAGCTTAGGGAGCGCTGCCTACGAGCAGTACTTC. As protein: CASSLGSAAYEQYF.

V gene TRBV4-1 combines with J gene TRBJ2-7; 7 nucleotides align to TRBD2. The CDR3 sequence is 18 residues long. Per the germline V gene, CDR1 is MGHRA and CDR2 is YSYEKL. V lost 1 base to trimming and J lost 5 bases; unmatched junction nucleotides: 17. This chain's CDR3 is CASSQGGWASGLLHEQYF. In nucleotides, the CDR3 is TGCGCCAGCAGCCAAGGCGGCTGGGCTAGCGGTTTACTCCACGAGCAGTACTTC.

This clone has just one count. V is TRBV5-6 and J is TRBJ2-1; possibly TRBD2 for D (6 bases). Germline CDR1 reads SGHDT; CDR2 reads YYEEEE. The V gene lost 4 bases and the J gene lost 8 bases, with 7 bases spanning the gap. The CDR3 spans 11 residues. CDR3 loop: CASSRRDEQFF. CDR3 DNA: TGTGCCAGCAGCCGGAGGGATGAGCAGTTCTTC.

The chain uses TRBV30 and TRBJ2-2; TRBD2 might be the D (7 bases). Looked up from germline, CDR1 is GTSNPN and CDR2 is SVGIG (reference sequence). The CDR3 has 14 amino acids. V was trimmed by 2 bases and J by 7 bases, leaving 14 bases between them. The CDR3 bases are TGTGCCTGGAGTCCTCAGGGGAGGGGCGGGGAGCTGTTTTTT. Its translation: CAWSPQGRGGELFF.

With respect to this clone: Germline is not matched at one junction end, which may reflect a read error. The rearrangement uses TRBV7-9 and TRBJ1-2; tentatively, D is TRBD1 (6 bases). This CDR3 contains 17 residues. CDR1 is SEHNR and CDR2 is FQNEAQ in the germline V gene (reference sequence). The CDR3 nucleotides are TGTTCCAGCAGCTCAGTGGGGAAAAGGGGGTTAGGGAACGGCTACACCTTC. Its protein is CSSSSVGKRGLGNGYTF.

The V call is TRBV19, the J call TRBJ2-3; 8 bases line up with TRBD2. Losses at the gene ends were 5 bases for V and 5 bases for J; bases not matched to a gene: 9. The CDR3 has 15 residues. The germline V gene has CDR1 LNHDA and CDR2 SQIVND (reference sequence). In DNA, the CDR3 is TGTGCCAGTAGTGATCGGGGGGGGCCGGGAGATACGCAGTATTTT. This sequence encodes CASSDRGGPGDTQYF.

V usage is TRBV19 and J usage is TRBJ2-5; D unresolved. The germline V and J ends were trimmed by 6 bases and 3 bases, with 11 bases remaining between them. Germline CDR1 is LNHDA and CDR2 is SQIVND (reference sequence). The CDR3 length is 13 residues. This CDR3 reads CASSNSGEETQYF. The CDR3 DNA is TGTGCCAGTAGCAACTCTGGTGAAGAGACCCAGTACTTC.

This chain links TRBV10-3 with TRBJ2-2; D may be TRBD1 (6 bases). V lost 2 bases to trimming and J lost 7 bases, with 11 bases between them. This CDR3 contains 14 residues. Germline V gene lookup returns CDR1 ENHRY and CDR2 SYGVKD. DNA for the CDR3: TGTGCCATCAGTGAGACGACAGGCGGCGGGGAGCTGTTTTTT. This translates into CAISETTGGGELFF.

The chain is built from TRBV6-5 and TRBJ1-5, with D hard to call. Per the germline V gene, CDR1 is MNHEY and CDR2 is SVGAGI. V was shortened by 5 bases and J by 9 bases, with 11 bases between the two germline ends. The CDR3 has 12 residues. CDR3 amino acids: CASSEVALPQHF. In DNA form, the CDR3 reads TGTGCCAGCAGTGAAGTGGCTCTGCCCCAGCATTTT.